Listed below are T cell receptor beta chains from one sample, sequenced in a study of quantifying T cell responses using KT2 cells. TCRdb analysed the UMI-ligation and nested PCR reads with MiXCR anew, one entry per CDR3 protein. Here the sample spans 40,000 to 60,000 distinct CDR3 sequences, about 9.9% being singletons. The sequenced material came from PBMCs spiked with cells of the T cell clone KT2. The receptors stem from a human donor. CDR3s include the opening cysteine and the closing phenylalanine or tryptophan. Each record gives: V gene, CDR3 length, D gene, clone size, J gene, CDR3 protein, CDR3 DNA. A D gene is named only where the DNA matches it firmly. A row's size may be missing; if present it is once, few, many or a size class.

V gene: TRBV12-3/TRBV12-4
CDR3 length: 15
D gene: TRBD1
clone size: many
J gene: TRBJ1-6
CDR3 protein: CASSPGQGPNSPLHF
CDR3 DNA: TGTGCCAGCAGTCCCGGACAGGGCCCAAATTCACCCCTCCACTTT

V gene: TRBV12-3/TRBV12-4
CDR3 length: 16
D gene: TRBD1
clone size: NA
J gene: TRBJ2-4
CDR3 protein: CASSSGQGEAENIQYF
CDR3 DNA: TGTGCCAGCAGTTCCGGACAGGGGGAAGCCGAAAACATTCAGTACTTC

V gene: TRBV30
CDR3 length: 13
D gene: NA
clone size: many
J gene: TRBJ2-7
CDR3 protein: CAWGHGIGYEQYF
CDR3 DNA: TGTGCCTGGGGACACGGAATTGGGTACGAGCAGTACTTC

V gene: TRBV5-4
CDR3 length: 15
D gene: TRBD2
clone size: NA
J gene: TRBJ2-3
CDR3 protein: CASSFGGRATDTQYF
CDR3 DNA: TGTGCCAGCAGCTTCGGCGGGAGGGCAACAGATACGCAGTATTTT

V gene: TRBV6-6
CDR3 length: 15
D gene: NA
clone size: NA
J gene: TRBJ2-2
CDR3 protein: CAISLVVGDTGELFF
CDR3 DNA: TGTGCCATCTCCTTAGTGGTTGGGGACACCGGGGAGCTGTTTTTT

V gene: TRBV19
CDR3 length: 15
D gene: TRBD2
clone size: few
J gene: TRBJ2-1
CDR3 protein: CASSHLAESYNEQFF
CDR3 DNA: TGTGCCAGTAGTCATCTAGCGGAGTCCTACAATGAGCAGTTCTTC

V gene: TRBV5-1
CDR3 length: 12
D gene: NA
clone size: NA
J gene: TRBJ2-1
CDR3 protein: CASSLRGPEQFF
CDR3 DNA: TGCGCCAGCAGCTTGCGGGGCCCTGAGCAGTTCTTC

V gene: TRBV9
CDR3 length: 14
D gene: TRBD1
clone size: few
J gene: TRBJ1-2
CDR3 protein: CASSVPSDRDGYTF
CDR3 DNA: TGTGCCAGCAGCGTACCCTCCGACAGGGATGGCTACACCTTC

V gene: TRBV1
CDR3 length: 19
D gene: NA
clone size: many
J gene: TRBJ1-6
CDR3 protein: CTSDQGGNRAKNYNSPLHF
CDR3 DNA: TGCACCAGCGACCAGGGTGGAAACAGGGCCAAAAATTATAATTCACCCCTCCACTTT

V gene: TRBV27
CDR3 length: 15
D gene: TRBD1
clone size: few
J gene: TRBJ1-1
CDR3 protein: CASSPTLTGNTEVFF
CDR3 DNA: TGTGCCAGCAGTCCCACCCTGACAGGGAACACTGAAGTTTTCTTT

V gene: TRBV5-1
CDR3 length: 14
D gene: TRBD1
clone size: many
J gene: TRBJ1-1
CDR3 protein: CASSLQIDRAKAFF
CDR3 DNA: TGCGCCAGCAGCTTGCAAATTGACAGGGCTAAAGCTTTCTTT

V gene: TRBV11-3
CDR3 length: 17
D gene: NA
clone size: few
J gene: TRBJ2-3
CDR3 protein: CASSLAFGVLAPDTQYF
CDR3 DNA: TGTGCCAGCAGCTTAGCCTTCGGGGTTCTCGCCCCAGATACGCAGTATTTT

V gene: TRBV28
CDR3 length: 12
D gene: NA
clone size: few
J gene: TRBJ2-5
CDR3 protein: CASSLFQETQYF
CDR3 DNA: TGTGCCAGCAGCCTTTTCCAAGAGACCCAGTACTTC

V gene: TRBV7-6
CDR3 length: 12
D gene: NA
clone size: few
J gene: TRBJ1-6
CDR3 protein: CASSRLGSPLHF
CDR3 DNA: TGTGCCAGCAGCCGCCTAGGGTCACCCCTCCACTTT

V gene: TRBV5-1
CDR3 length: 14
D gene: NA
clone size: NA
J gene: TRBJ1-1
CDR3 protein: CASRQGNGNTEAFF
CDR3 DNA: TGCGCCAGCAGACAGGGCAATGGAAACACTGAAGCTTTCTTT

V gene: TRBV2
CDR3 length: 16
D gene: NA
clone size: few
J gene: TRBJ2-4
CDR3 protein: CASSPGVRVAKNIQYF
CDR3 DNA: TGTGCCAGCAGCCCCGGCGTGAGGGTAGCCAAAAACATTCAGTACTTC

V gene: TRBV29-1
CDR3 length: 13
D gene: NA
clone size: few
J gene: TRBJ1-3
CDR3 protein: CSVSRNSGNTIYF
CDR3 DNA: TGCAGCGTGTCACGGAACTCTGGAAACACCATATATTTT

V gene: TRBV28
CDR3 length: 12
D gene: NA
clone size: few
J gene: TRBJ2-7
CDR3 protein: CASSLGIGEWYF
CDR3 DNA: TGTGCCAGCAGTTTGGGTATAGGGGAGTGGTACTTC

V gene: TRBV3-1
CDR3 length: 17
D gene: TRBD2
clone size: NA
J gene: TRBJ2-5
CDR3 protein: CASSPGVLARYQETQYF
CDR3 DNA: TGTGCCAGCAGCCCTGGGGTACTAGCGAGGTACCAAGAGACCCAGTACTTC

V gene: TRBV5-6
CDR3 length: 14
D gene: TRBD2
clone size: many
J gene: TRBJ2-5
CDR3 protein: CASSFWGLEETQYF
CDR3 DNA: TGTGCCAGCAGCTTCTGGGGACTAGAAGAGACCCAGTACTTC

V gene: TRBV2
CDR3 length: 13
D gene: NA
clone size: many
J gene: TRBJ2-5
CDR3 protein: CASLGPYQETQYF
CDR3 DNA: TGTGCCAGCTTAGGACCGTACCAAGAGACCCAGTACTTC

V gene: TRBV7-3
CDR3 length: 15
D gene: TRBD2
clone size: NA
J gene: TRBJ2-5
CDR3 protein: CASSSRSGRGETQYF
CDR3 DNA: TGTGCCAGCAGCTCCCGTAGCGGGAGAGGGGAGACCCAGTACTTC

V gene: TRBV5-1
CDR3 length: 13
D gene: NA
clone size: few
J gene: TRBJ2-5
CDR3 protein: CASSRIPKETQYF
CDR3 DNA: TGCGCCAGCAGCCGGATACCGAAAGAGACCCAGTACTTC

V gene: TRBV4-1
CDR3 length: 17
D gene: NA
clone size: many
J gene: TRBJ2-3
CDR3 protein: CASSQVRRAIGADTQYF
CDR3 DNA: TGCGCCAGCAGCCAAGTGCGCAGGGCAATTGGTGCAGATACGCAGTATTTT

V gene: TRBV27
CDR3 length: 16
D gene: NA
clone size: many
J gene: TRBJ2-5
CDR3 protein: CASSKRTPFSQETQYF
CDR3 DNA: TGTGCCAGCAGTAAACGGACCCCCTTTTCCCAAGAGACCCAGTACTTC

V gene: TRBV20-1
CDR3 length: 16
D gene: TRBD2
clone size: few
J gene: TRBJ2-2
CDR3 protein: CSARKMGLAVTGELFF
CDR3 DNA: TGCAGTGCTAGAAAAATGGGACTAGCGGTCACCGGGGAGCTGTTTTTT

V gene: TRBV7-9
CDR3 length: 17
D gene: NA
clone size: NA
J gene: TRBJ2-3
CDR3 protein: CASSSLGTLRFTDTQYF
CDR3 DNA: TGTGCCAGCAGCTCCCTGGGGACTCTCAGATTCACAGATACGCAGTATTTT

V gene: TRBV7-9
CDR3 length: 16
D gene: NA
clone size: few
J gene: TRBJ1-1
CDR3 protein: CASRLQGGSWNTEAFF
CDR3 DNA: TGTGCCAGCAGACTACAGGGAGGAAGCTGGAACACTGAAGCTTTCTTT

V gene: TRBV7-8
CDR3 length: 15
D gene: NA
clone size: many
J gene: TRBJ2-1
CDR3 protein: CASSLAVGSYNEQFF
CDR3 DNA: TGTGCCAGCAGCTTAGCGGTAGGAAGCTACAATGAGCAGTTCTTC

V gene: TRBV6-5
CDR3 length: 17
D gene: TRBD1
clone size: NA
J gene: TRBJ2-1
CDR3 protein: CASSYLPGTGVLDEQFF
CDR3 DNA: TGTGCCAGCAGTTACCTCCCGGGGACAGGGGTACTCGATGAGCAGTTCTTC

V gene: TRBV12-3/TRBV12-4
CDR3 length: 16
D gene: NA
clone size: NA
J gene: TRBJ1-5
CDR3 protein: CASREPSAQGNQPQHF
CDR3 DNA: TGTGCCAGCAGGGAACCCTCGGCCCAGGGCAATCAGCCCCAGCATTTT

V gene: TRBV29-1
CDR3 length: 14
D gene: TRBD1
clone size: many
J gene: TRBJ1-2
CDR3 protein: CSVRADDRAAGYTF
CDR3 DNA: TGCAGCGTTCGGGCGGATGACAGGGCAGCTGGCTACACCTTC

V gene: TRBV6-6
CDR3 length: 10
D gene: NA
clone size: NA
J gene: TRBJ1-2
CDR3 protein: CASSRRGYTF
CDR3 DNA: TGTGCCAGCAGCCGCAGGGGCTACACCTTC

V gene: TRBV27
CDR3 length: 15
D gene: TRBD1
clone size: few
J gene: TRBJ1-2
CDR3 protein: CASTPGTGLNYGYTF
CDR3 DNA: TGTGCCAGCACCCCCGGGACAGGGCTGAACTATGGCTACACCTTC

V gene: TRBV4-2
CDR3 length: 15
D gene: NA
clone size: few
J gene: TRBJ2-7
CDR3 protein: CASSQTGNLLYEQYF
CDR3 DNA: TGTGCCAGCAGCCAAACAGGCAATTTACTCTACGAGCAGTACTTC